These 21 T cell receptor beta chains were all obtained from the same sample, sequenced in a study of Ad26.COV2.S vaccination and SARS-CoV-2 variants. The treatment was: some 20 received Ad26.COV2.S at low or high dose, single or two shots; 5 received placebo; per-sample allocation not given. The samples were gathered on day 63 after the first injection of vaccine or placebo. Clones were sequenced by immunoSEQ multiplex PCR, and TCRdb holds only the in-frame ones, with some missing. Found here are 440,000 or so clones, around 93% of them singletons; the top ten hold around 1.7%. The source was peripheral blood, collected in a trial of Ad26.COV2.S vaccine versus placebo. These receptors were taken from a person between 18 and 60 years old who received the Ad26.COV2.S COVID-19 vaccine or a placebo.

The V gene is TRBV11-2, the J gene TRBJ2-7; no definite D call. Germline CDR1 is SGHAT and CDR2 is FQNNGV. CDR3 size: 12 residues. V lost 1 base and J lost 6, with 7 bases in between. DNA of the CDR3: TGTGCCAGCAGCTTAGGCGCGATCGAGCAGTACTTC. Protein sequence: CASSLGAIEQYF.

The CDR3 here is CASRGVLSQNSGANVLTF. Here the CDR3 DNA reads TGTGCCAGCCGCGGGGTTCTTTCGCAAAACTCTGGGGCCAACGTCCTGACTTTC. This chain uses TRBV11-2 with TRBJ2-6, with D perhaps TRBD2 (6 bases). The germline CDR1 and CDR2 sequences are SGHAT and FQNNGV. The CDR3 loop spans 18 amino acids. The ends were cut back, 8 bases at V and 0 bases at J, with 20 bases in the middle. Full variable domain (remainder filled in from reference TRBV11-2 and TRBJ2-6): EAGVAQSPRYKIIEKRQSVAFWCNPISGHATLYWYQQILGQGPKLLIQFQNNGVVDDSQLPKDRFSAERLKGVDSTLKIQPAKLEDSAVYLCASRGVLSQNSGANVLTFGAGSRLTVL.

The chain employs TRBV5-1 and TRBJ2-2; 10 positions agree with TRBD2. In germline, CDR1 is SGHRS, CDR2 YFSETQ. The J segment lost 3 bases and the V segment lost 9 bases, leaving 5 bases of the junction unmatched. The CDR3 totals 14 residues. CDR3 residues: CATPSGGDTGELFF. The CDR3 DNA follows: TGCGCCACCCCTAGCGGGGGCGACACCGGGGAGCTGTTTTTT. The entire variable domain, with the rest obtained from reference TRBV5-1 and TRBJ2-2, is as follows: KAGVTQTPRYLIKTRGQQVTLSCSPISGHRSVSWYQQTPGQGLQFLFEYFSETQRNKGNFPGRFSGRQFSNSRSEMNVSTLELGDSALYLCATPSGGDTGELFFGEGSRLTVL.

The chain links TRBV6-2 or TRBV6-3 to TRBJ1-2; no firm D call. Trimming shortened V by 2 bases and J by 5 bases, and 9 bases separated the two germline ends. The CDR3 has 13 amino acids. Germline V gives CDR1 MNHEY, CDR2 SVGEGT. The CDR3 is CASSYAGMYGYTF. The CDR3 bases are TGTGCCAGCAGTTACGCGGGAATGTATGGCTACACCTTC.

The chain recombines TRBV19 with TRBJ1-3; D possibly corresponds to TRBD1 (5 bases). The V gene's germline CDR1 is LNHDA and CDR2 SQIVND (reference sequence). The CDR3 contains 15 residues. With 4 bases removed from V and 0 bases from J, the gap between germline ends came to 10 bases. For the CDR3, the DNA is TGTGCCAGTAGTAGGGGCCTATACTCTGGAAACACCATATATTTT. Translating it yields CASSRGLYSGNTIYF.

The genes are TRBV7-8 and TRBJ1-5; D might be TRBD1 (6 bases). The CDR3 extends over 14 amino acids. Germline CDR1 and CDR2: SGHVS and FQNEAQ. V was trimmed by 4 bases and J by 9 bases, leaving 16 bases between them. As DNA, the CDR3 is TGTGCCAGCAGCTACGACAGGAGGACGTGGCCCCAGCATTTT. Its protein is CASSYDRRTWPQHF.

The rearrangement joins TRBV27 to TRBJ1-5; D possibly corresponds to TRBD1 (5 bases). The V gene's germline CDR1 is MNHEY and CDR2 SMNVEV (reference sequence). The CDR3 extends over 15 amino acids. V was clipped by 1 base and J by 3 bases, with 10 bases between them. The CDR3 spells CASSLLRGVNQPQHF. CDR3 bases: TGTGCCAGCAGTTTATTGCGGGGGGTCAATCAGCCCCAGCATTTT.

The rearrangement uses TRBV11-3 and TRBJ2-1; D is undetermined. The CDR3 loop spans 15 amino acids. Per germline, CDR1 SGHNT and CDR2 YENEEA. Trimming took 1 base from V and 2 from J, leaving 9 bases between them. The CDR3 nucleotides read TGTGCCAGCAGCTTAGTTCCGGGCCCCTACAATGAGCAGTTCTTC. Translated, it gives CASSLVPGPYNEQFF.

The CDR3 spells CASSLAYNEQFF. In nucleotides, the CDR3 is TGTGCCAGCAGCTTAGCCTACAATGAGCAGTTCTTC. The V call is TRBV7-8, the J call TRBJ2-1; D gene ambiguous. The CDR3 is 12 residues long. Germline CDR1 and CDR2: SGHVS and FQNEAQ. Deletions cut 0 bases from V and 3 bases from J, with 0 bases between.

This chain joins TRBV2 and TRBJ2-5; D is tentatively TRBD1 or TRBD2 (6 bases each). Germline CDR1 is SNHLY and CDR2 is FYNNEI. V lost 8 bases to trimming and J lost 2 bases, with 12 bases between them. This CDR3 spans 13 amino acids. The CDR3 region is CASGQRVQETQYF. CDR3 in DNA: TGTGCCAGCGGACAGCGGGTACAAGAGACCCAGTACTTC.

This clone was counted once. J is TRBJ1-4 and V is TRBV29-1; D possibly corresponds to TRBD1 (6 bases). This CDR3 is 13 amino acids long. In germline, CDR1 is SQVTM, CDR2 ANQGSEA. The ends were cut back, 4 bases at V and 8 bases at J, with 14 bases in the middle. The CDR3: CSVAWGHGEKLFF. The CDR3 DNA is TGCAGCGTTGCGTGGGGGCATGGAGAAAAACTGTTTTTT.

The rearrangement joins TRBV24-1 to TRBJ1-5; 9 positions agree with TRBD1. In germline, CDR1 is KGHDR, CDR2 SFDVKD. The trim removed 4 bases at V and 6 bases at J, leaving 6 bases unmatched. CDR3 length equals 15 residues. The CDR3 spells CATSEGGTGPQPQHF. The DNA of the CDR3 is TGTGCCACCAGTGAGGGGGGGACAGGGCCTCAGCCCCAGCATTTT.

This clone was seen just once. The rearrangement joins TRBV7-8 to TRBJ1-1; D gene ambiguous. The CDR3 has 15 amino acids. Germline CDR1 is SGHVS and CDR2 is FQNEAQ. V was cut by 5 bases and J by 1 base, with 14 bases left in between. The CDR3 reads CASSPVAPGNTEAFF. The CDR3 nucleotides are TGTGCCAGCAGCCCCGTAGCTCCGGGGAACACTGAAGCTTTCTTT.

The gene calls are TRBV11-3 and TRBJ2-2; the match to TRBD2 covers 8 bases. Germline-derived CDR1 and CDR2 are SGHNT and YENEEA. The junction had 2 bases not matched to a gene; V was cut back by 1 base and J by 4 bases. The CDR3 spans 15 residues. CDR3 DNA: TGTGCCAGCAGCTTAGGCCTAGCGGGCACCGGGGAGCTGTTTTTT. Its protein product is CASSLGLAGTGELFF.

The genes are TRBV18 and TRBJ1-5, with TRBD1 matching 9 bases. This CDR3 comprises 17 residues. Germline V gene lookup returns CDR1 KGHSH and CDR2 LQKENI. V was pared by 4 bases and J by 7 bases, with 14 bases of the junction left unmatched. The CDR3 reads CASSLAYRDRVGQPQHF. CDR3 bases: TGTGCCAGCTCACTAGCGTATCGGGACAGGGTTGGGCAGCCCCAGCATTTT.

The CDR3 DNA sequence: TGTGCCAGCAGGAGGTGCCCAATTGGACTGGTAGATACGCAGTATTTT. Translation gives CASRRCPIGLVDTQYF. The chain links TRBV21-1 to TRBJ2-3; the D call in the table, TRBD2, was not verified against the DNA. TRBV21-1 is reported as a pseudogene. This CDR3 is built from 16 residues.

The chain uses TRBV19 and TRBJ1-1, with 9 bases identical to TRBD1. The CDR3 loop spans 16 amino acids. The germline gives CDR1 LNHDA, CDR2 SQIVND (reference sequence). The J segment lost 3 bases and the V segment lost 2 bases, leaving 7 bases of the junction unmatched. DNA for the CDR3: TGTGCCAGTAGTATAATCCGGGACAGGGAGGACACTGAAGCTTTCTTT. It is translated as CASSIIRDREDTEAFF.

J is TRBJ2-2 and V is TRBV25-1, with D unresolved. The length of the CDR3 is 13 residues. Germline V lookup: CDR1 MGHDK, CDR2 SYGVNS. V was cut by 4 bases and J by 6 bases, with 9 bases left in between. The CDR3 region has the DNA TGTGCCAGCAGTGTTGATGGTGCCGGGGAGCTGTTTTTT. Amino acids: CASSVDGAGELFF.

As DNA, the CDR3 is TGTGCCAGCAGCCGACTAGCGACGTACAATGAGCAGTTCTTC. Protein product: CASSRLATYNEQFF. This chain joins TRBV6-2 or TRBV6-3 and TRBJ2-1, with 8 bases fitting TRBD2. Germline V gives CDR1 MNHEY, CDR2 SVGEGT. J was trimmed by 4 bases and V by 6 bases; bases with no gene match: 5. The CDR3 totals 14 residues.

J is TRBJ1-1 and V is TRBV27, with D tentatively TRBD1 (6 bases). The germline V gene has CDR1 MNHEY and CDR2 SMNVEV (reference sequence). With 6 bases removed from V and 1 base from J, the gap between germline ends came to 9 bases. The CDR3 loop spans 13 amino acids. CDR3 nucleotide sequence: TGTGCCAGCAGGGGCAGGGGGAACACTGAAGCTTTCTTT. This encodes CASRGRGNTEAFF.

V gene TRBV24-1 combines with J gene TRBJ1-5; 9 nucleotides agree with TRBD1. The CDR3 is made up of 16 amino acids. Per the germline V gene, CDR1 is KGHDR and CDR2 is SFDVKD. With V trimmed by 3 bases and J by 9 bases, 11 bases remained unmatched. The chain's CDR3 is CATSDADRGTSRPQHF. CDR3 DNA sequence: TGTGCCACCAGTGATGCGGACAGGGGAACATCTCGGCCCCAGCATTTT.